This is a list of T cell receptor beta chains from one sample in a study of OX40 agonist ivuxolimab in advanced cancers. The repertoire was sequenced with immunoSEQ multiplex PCR; TCRdb's copy has only in-frame clones and lacks some. The table lists 80,000 to 100,000 clones, about 90% of them singletons. The sequencing here drew on CD4+ or CD8+ T cells sorted from blood, taken in a trial of the OX40 agonist ivuxolimab. These receptors originate from an adult with an advanced solid tumor such as melanoma, head and neck, liver or kidney cancer. Each CDR3 is given without its conserved first and last residue. Each record gives: V gene, CDR3 protein.

v_call: TRBV5-4; cdr3_aa: ASSGWVPGEGAGANVLT
v_call: TRBV6-1; cdr3_aa: ASSEREGASGGSDTQY
v_call: TRBV11-3; cdr3_aa: ASSFGRGPETQY
v_call: TRBV29-1; cdr3_aa: SARQGETQY
v_call: TRBV19; cdr3_aa: ASRNGHWSEAF
v_call: TRBV4-1; cdr3_aa: ASSPNEGTGSRYEQY
v_call: TRBV11-2; cdr3_aa: ASSSRLADVTGELF
v_call: TRBV19; cdr3_aa: ASSPGHLYGEQF
v_call: TRBV11-3; cdr3_aa: ASSLAGTRGNEQF
v_call: TRBV6-5; cdr3_aa: ASSYSPPYSNQPQH
v_call: TRBV19; cdr3_aa: ASSIQGNTEAF
v_call: TRBV7-9; cdr3_aa: ASSTLAGGETQY
v_call: TRBV2; cdr3_aa: ASSEWAPQETQY
v_call: TRBV6-6; cdr3_aa: ASSAGVELF
v_call: TRBV5-1; cdr3_aa: ASSLAPRGEETQY
v_call: TRBV14; cdr3_aa: ASSHRFDSVSTGELF
v_call: TRBV10-3; cdr3_aa: AISGKGEQEAF
v_call: TRBV5-1; cdr3_aa: ASSSTKAGLNYGYT
v_call: TRBV7-2; cdr3_aa: ASSPNGGAGRETQY
v_call: TRBV19; cdr3_aa: ASSIAGPIPYGYT
v_call: TRBV5-1; cdr3_aa: ASSLEGPDQPQH
v_call: TRBV6-1; cdr3_aa: ASSLDRANSPLH
v_call: TRBV18; cdr3_aa: ASSPGQGDQETQY
v_call: TRBV7-9; cdr3_aa: ASSRQGAVYNEQF
v_call: TRBV20-1; cdr3_aa: SARESREIY
v_call: TRBV29-1; cdr3_aa: SFQQHMNTEAF
v_call: TRBV9; cdr3_aa: ASSVEGVRGGYT
v_call: TRBV5-8; cdr3_aa: ASSFRGSETQY
v_call: TRBV5-3; cdr3_aa: ARSFLSGWGRPVNSNQPQH
v_call: TRBV2; cdr3_aa: ASRGDSSYNEQF